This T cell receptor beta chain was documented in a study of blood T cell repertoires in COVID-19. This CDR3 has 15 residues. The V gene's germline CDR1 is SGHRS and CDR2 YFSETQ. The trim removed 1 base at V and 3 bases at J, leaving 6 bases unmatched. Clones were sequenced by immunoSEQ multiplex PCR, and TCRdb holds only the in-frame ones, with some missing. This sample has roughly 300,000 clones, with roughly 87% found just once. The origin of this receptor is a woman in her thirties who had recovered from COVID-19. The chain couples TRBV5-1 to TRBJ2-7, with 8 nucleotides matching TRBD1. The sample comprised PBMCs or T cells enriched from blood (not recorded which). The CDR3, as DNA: TGCGCCAGCAGCTTGCGGCAGGGGGCTAACTACGAGCAGTACTTC. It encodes CASSLRQGANYEQYF.